A selection of T cell receptor beta chains follows, all from one sample in a study of T cells after somatic rescue of genetic block. Produced via immunoSEQ multiplex PCR; TCRdb's table is partial and in-frame only. The data show 45,000 to 55,000 clones, about 96% seen once. Material for sequencing was peripheral blood mononuclear cells (PBMCs). Every receptor here comes from a child less than two years old. CDR3s include the opening cysteine and the closing phenylalanine or tryptophan. The D gene is left open where the match is weak. The size field is filled for only some rows; it gives once, few, many or a size class.

16 TRBJ2-1 TRBV5-3 . . TGTGCCAGAAGCTTGTTTGCTCCTAGCGCGTACAATGAGCAGTTCTTC CARSLFAPSAYNEQFF
12 TRBJ1-2 TRBV1 . . TGCACCAGCAGCCAAGACCACCATGGCTACACCTTC CTSSQDHHGYTF
15 TRBJ1-2 TRBV27 . TRBD1 TGTGCCAGCAGTCATAAGACAGGGGGTGCCTATGGCTACACCTTC CASSHKTGGAYGYTF
11 TRBJ1-1 TRBV5-1 . . TGCGCCAGCTCCGGGGCGTCTGAAGCTTTCTTT CASSGASEAFF
13 TRBJ2-1 TRBV15 . . TGTGCCACCAGCAGGGACAACTACAATGAGCAGTTCTTC CATSRDNYNEQFF
13 TRBJ2-7 TRBV7-9 . . TGTGCCAGCAGCTTAAGCAGCTCCTACGAGCAGTACTTC CASSLSSSYEQYF
12 TRBJ2-7 TRBV7-9 . . TGTGCCAGCAGCCGGGACACCTACGAGCAGTACTTC CASSRDTYEQYF
14 TRBJ1-2 TRBV18 few TRBD1 TGTGCCAGCTCACCAAGGACAGGGGACTATGGCTACACCTTC CASSPRTGDYGYTF
11 TRBJ1-2 TRBV6-5 . . TGTGCCACCAACCAAGACTATGGCTACACCTTC CATNQDYGYTF
13 TRBJ1-2 TRBV29-1 . TRBD1 TGCAGCGTTGAAGATCGGACAGGGGATGGCTACACCTTC CSVEDRTGDGYTF
13 TRBJ2-7 TRBV7-2 . . TGTGCCAGCAGCCCAGGGACGTCCTACGAGCAGTACTTC CASSPGTSYEQYF
13 TRBJ2-1 TRBV5-5 . . TGTGCCAGCAGCGTAGACCCTAGGGGGGAGCAGTTCTTC CASSVDPRGEQFF
21 TRBJ2-5 TRBV19 . . TGTGCCAGTAGTATAGGCGGAGGGCCGGGACGGATCCTACCGGGCCCTCTTACCCAGTACTTC CASSIGGGPGRILPGPLTQYF
14 TRBJ2-2 TRBV4-3 . . TGCGCCAGCAGCCAAGTCCGATGGGGCGAGGAGCTGTTTTTT CASSQVRWGEELFF
15 TRBJ2-3 TRBV5-6 . TRBD2 TGTGCCAGCAGCGCGGGACTAGCGGAGCTGGGTACGCAGTATTTT CASSAGLAELGTQYF
13 TRBJ2-7 TRBV11-2 . . TGTGCCAGCAGCTTCACCGGGTTCTACGAGCAGTACTTC CASSFTGFYEQYF
15 TRBJ1-3 TRBV28 . TRBD1 TGTGCCAGCAGTTTAGGGACAGGGGGTGGAAACACCATATATTTT CASSLGTGGGNTIYF
14 TRBJ2-6 TRBV5-1 once . TGCGCCAGCAGCCTAGGGTCTGGGGCCAACGTCCTGACTTTC CASSLGSGANVLTF
16 TRBJ2-6 TRBV25-1 . TRBD1 TGTGCCAGCAGTGAATTTCAGGGGGCAGGGGCCAACGTCCTGACTTTC CASSEFQGAGANVLTF
14 TRBJ2-7 TRBV16 . TRBD1 TGTGCCAGCAGCCCGGACAGGTTCACCTACGAGCAGTACTTC CASSPDRFTYEQYF
16 TRBJ2-1 TRBV5-5 once TRBD2 TGTGCCAGCAGCTTGACACCGGGACTAGCTAGCCATGAGCAGTTCTTC CASSLTPGLASHEQFF
14 TRBJ1-4 TRBV11-1 . . TGTGCCAGCAGCTTAAACAATGCGAATGAAAAACTGTTTTTT CASSLNNANEKLFF
14 TRBJ2-7 TRBV4-2 . TRBD1 TGTGCCAGCAGCCCCCGGGACAGAAGATACGAGCAGTACTTC CASSPRDRRYEQYF
13 TRBJ2-1 TRBV27 . TRBD2 TGTGCCAGCAGTTTGGCTAGCGGGAATGAGCAGTTCTTC CASSLASGNEQFF
14 TRBJ2-5 TRBV13 once . TGTGCCAGCAGCTTGTCAGTCAGCGAAGAGACCCAGTACTTC CASSLSVSEETQYF
12 TRBJ1-5 TRBV6-1 . . TGTGCCAGCGGACAGCTAAATCAGCCCCAGCATTTT CASGQLNQPQHF
14 TRBJ1-1 TRBV6-5 . TRBD1 TGTGCCAGCAGTTGGGGGACAGAGAACACTGAAGCTTTCTTT CASSWGTENTEAFF